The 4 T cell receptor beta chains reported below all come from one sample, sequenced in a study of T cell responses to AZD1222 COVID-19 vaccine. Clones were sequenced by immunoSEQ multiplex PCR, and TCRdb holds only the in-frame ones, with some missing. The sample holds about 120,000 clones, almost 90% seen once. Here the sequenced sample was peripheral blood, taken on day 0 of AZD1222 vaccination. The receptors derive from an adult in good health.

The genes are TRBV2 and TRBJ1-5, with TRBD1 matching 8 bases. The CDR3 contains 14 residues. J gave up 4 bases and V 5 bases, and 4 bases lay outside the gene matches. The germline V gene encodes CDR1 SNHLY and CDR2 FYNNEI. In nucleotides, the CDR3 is TGTGCCAGCAGTCCCCGACAGGGGAATCAGCCCCAGCATTTT. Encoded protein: CASSPRQGNQPQHF.

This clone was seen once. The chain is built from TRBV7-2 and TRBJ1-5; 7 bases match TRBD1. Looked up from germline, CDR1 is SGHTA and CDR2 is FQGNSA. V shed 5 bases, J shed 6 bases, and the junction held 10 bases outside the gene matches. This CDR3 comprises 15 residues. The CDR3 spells CASSPSSGGSQPQHF. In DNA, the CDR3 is TGTGCCAGCAGCCCCTCATCAGGGGGAAGTCAGCCCCAGCATTTT. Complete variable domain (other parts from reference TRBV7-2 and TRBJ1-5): GAGVSQSPSNKVTEKGKDVELRCDPISGHTALYWYRQSLGQGLEFLIYFQGNSAPDKSGLPSDRFSAERTGGSVSTLTIQRTQQEDSAVYLCASSPSSGGSQPQHFGDGTRLSIL.

DNA for the CDR3: TGCGCCAGCAGCTTGGTGGGGTACCGAGAAAAACTGTTTTTT. Translating gives CASSLVGYREKLFF. V gene TRBV5-1 combines with J gene TRBJ1-4, with D unresolved. CDR3 length equals 14 residues. CDR1 is SGHRS and CDR2 is YFSETQ in the germline V gene. V was clipped by 0 bases and J by 8 bases, with 11 bases between them.

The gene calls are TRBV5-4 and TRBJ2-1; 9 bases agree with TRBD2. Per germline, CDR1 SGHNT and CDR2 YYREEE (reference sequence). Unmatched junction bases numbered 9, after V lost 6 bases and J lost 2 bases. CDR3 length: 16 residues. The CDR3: CASTRGAGGTYNEQFF. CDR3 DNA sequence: TGTGCCAGCACCCGAGGAGCGGGGGGTACCTACAATGAGCAGTTCTTC.